This T cell receptor beta chain originates from a study of STAT3 mutations in large granular lymphocyte leukemia. Each sample's TCRbeta library yielded on average around 41,000 productive templates. The data were produced by immunoSEQ multiplex PCR, yet TCRdb's version contains in-frame clones alone and is incomplete. The table records nearly 25,000 clones, 94% of them present only once. Points on this clone: The antigen is not known.

CDR1 and CDR2 from the germline V gene are LGHNA and YSLEER. This CDR3 contains 16 residues. V lost 1 base to trimming and J lost 1 base, with 12 bases between them. General study results and limits: Clonal expansion was inferred from other time points because no sample existed at each clone's first appearance. In T-cell large granular lymphocyte leukemia, about half of patients showed multiple immunodominant subclonotypes.

This sequence was found in a man aged 35-49 years with T-cell large granular lymphocyte leukemia. Some clones in this sample may be carry-over from other donors' samples. Sample: peripheral blood mononuclear cells. The V and J genes are TRBV4-3 and TRBJ2-3; maybe TRBD1 (5 bases). This CDR3 reads CASSQAPTVGTDTQYF. Here the CDR3 DNA reads TGCGCCAGCAGCCAAGCCCCGACAGTGGGCACAGATACGCAGTATTTT.